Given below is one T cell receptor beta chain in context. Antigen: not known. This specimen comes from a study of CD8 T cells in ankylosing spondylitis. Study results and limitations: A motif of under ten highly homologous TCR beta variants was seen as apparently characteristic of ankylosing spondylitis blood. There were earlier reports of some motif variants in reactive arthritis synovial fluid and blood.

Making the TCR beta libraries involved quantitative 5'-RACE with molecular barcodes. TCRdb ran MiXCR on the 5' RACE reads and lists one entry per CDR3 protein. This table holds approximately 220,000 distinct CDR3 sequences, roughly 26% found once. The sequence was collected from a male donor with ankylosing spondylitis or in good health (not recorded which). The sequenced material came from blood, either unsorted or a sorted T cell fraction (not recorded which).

CDR3 DNA sequence: TGCGCCAGCGCACAGGACAGCTCCTACAATGAGCAGTTCTTC. Encoded protein: CASAQDSSYNEQFF. This chain links TRBV5-1 with TRBJ2-1; D may be TRBD1 (6 bases). Germline CDR1 is SGHRS and CDR2 is YFSETQ. The length of the CDR3 is 14 residues. Trimming cost V 7 bases and J 0 bases, with 11 bases left between them.